This TCR beta chain was sequenced in a study of shared clonotypes between healthy human individuals. Study observations and caveats: A limitation of the genetic and exposure-history diversity represented arose from few donors.

The V end was cut by 3 bases, the J end by 7 bases, with 16 bases between. CDR1 and CDR2 from the germline V gene are GTSNPN and SVGIG (reference sequence). The CDR3 runs 13 residues. For this clone: The antigen is not known.

Sequenced by immunoSEQ multiplex PCR; TCRdb stores in-frame clones only, minus some. The sample has roughly 2,500,000 clones, approximately 93% seen once. Input material: naive CD4+ T cells from PBMCs. The subset denotes: CD45RA+ positively selected. This chain connects TRBV30 to TRBJ2-7; D is unresolved. This TCR was sampled from a man aged 18 to 29 in good health. Some clones in this sample may be carry-over from other donors' samples. CDR3 loop: CAWSPGNYLEQYF. CDR3 in DNA: TGTGCCTGGAGCCCGGGCAACTACCTAGAGCAGTACTTC. Full variable domain (outside the CDR3, taken from reference TRBV30 and TRBJ2-7): SQTIHQWPATLVQPVGSPLSLECTVEGTSNPNLYWYRQAAGRGLQLLFYSVGIGQISSEVPQNLSASRPQDRQFILSSKKLLLSDSGFYLCAWSPGNYLEQYFGPGTRLTVT.